This entry lists 21 T cell receptor beta chains sequenced from one sample in a study of OX40 agonist ivuxolimab in advanced cancers. Only in-frame clones appear in the TCRdb table, and some are missing; sequencing was by immunoSEQ multiplex PCR. The sample consists of roughly 62,000 clones, about 85% of them appearing once. The material sequenced was CD4+ or CD8+ T cells sorted from blood, taken in a trial of the OX40 agonist ivuxolimab. All receptors derive from an adult with an advanced solid tumor such as melanoma, head and neck, liver or kidney cancer.

This clone is termed medium-sized. This chain links TRBV13 with TRBJ2-7, with TRBD2 identical over 7 bases. Trimming took 2 bases from V and 0 from J; bases not matched to a gene: 1. CDR3 length equals 14 residues. From germline, CDR1 is PRHDT and CDR2 FYEKMQ (reference sequence). For the CDR3, the DNA is TGTGCCAGCAGCTTAAGCGGGACCTCCTACGAGCAGTACTTC. Its translation: CASSLSGTSYEQYF. Using reference TRBV13 and TRBJ2-7 for the parts outside the CDR3, the full variable domain is AAGVIQSPRHLIKEKRETATLKCYPIPRHDTVYWYQQGPGQDPQFLISFYEKMQSDKGSIPDRFSAQQFSDYHSELNMSSLELGDSALYFCASSLSGTSYEQYFGPGTRLTVT.

The genes are TRBV27 and TRBJ1-2; TRBD1 aligns across 8 bases. This CDR3 comprises 15 residues. V was clipped by 5 bases and J by 7 bases; unmatched bases: 12. Per germline, CDR1 MNHEY and CDR2 SMNVEV (reference sequence). The CDR3 loop reads CASSPRTGTAAGYTF. DNA of the CDR3: TGTGCCAGCAGTCCCCGGACAGGGACCGCGGCTGGCTACACCTTC.

The chain recombines TRBV7-2 with TRBJ1-3; D is ambiguous. CDR3 length: 14 residues. Germline CDR1 reads SGHTA; CDR2 reads FQGNSA. The V end lost 2 bases, the J end lost 4 bases, and 9 bases lay between the germline ends. CDR3 bases: TGTGCCAGCAGCTTATCGGGAGGAGGAAACACCATATATTTT. This translates into CASSLSGGGNTIYF.

This chain uses TRBV6-6 with TRBJ2-7, with D unresolved. Germline values: CDR1 MNHNY, CDR2 SVGAGI (reference sequence). The CDR3 is 9 residues long. V lost 8 bases and J 12 bases, leaving 11 bases between the germline ends. The CDR3 region has the DNA TGTGCCAGCTGGAGAGCTATGTACTTC. It translates to CASWRAMYF.

This chain uses TRBV25-1 with TRBJ2-7; TRBD2 aligns across 7 bases. Trimming at V came to 3 bases and at J to 1 base, leaving 3 bases not matched to a gene. CDR3 length: 14 amino acids. Germline values: CDR1 MGHDK, CDR2 SYGVNS. The CDR3 reads CASSDSGLSYEQYF. For the CDR3, the DNA is TGTGCCAGCAGTGACTCGGGACTATCCTACGAGCAGTACTTC.

The rearrangement joins TRBV30 to TRBJ2-3; D call uncertain. Germline CDR1 reads GTSNPN; CDR2 reads SVGIG (reference sequence). The V end was cut by 2 bases, the J end by 11 bases, with 11 bases between. This CDR3 comprises 11 residues. As DNA, the CDR3 is TGTGCCTGGAGTACCCATAGGGAGCAGTATTTT. Amino acids: CAWSTHREQYF.

The V and J genes are TRBV10-3 and TRBJ2-2; no clear D gene. Trimming removed 0 bases at V and 1 base at J, with 6 bases between. Germline loops: CDR1 ENHRY, CDR2 SYGVKD. The CDR3 contains 15 residues. CDR3 DNA: TGTGCCATCAGTGAGTCAGGGAAGAACACCGGGGAGCTGTTTTTT. Translation: CAISESGKNTGELFF.

This chain joins TRBV9 and TRBJ2-1; D is unresolved. This CDR3 has 17 residues. Per the germline V gene, CDR1 is SGDLS and CDR2 is YYNGEE. V dropped 1 base and J dropped 8 bases, with 22 bases sitting between them. The CDR3: CASSVLKVTPPFDEQFF. CDR3 sequence (DNA): TGTGCCAGCAGCGTACTGAAGGTTACTCCCCCTTTCGATGAGCAGTTCTTC.

As to this clone: At the DNA level, this CDR3 is encoded by other sequences in the same sample as well. V gene TRBV5-1 combines with J gene TRBJ1-1; no clear D gene. V lost 4 bases to trimming and J lost 5 bases, with 18 bases between them. The germline gives CDR1 SGHRS, CDR2 YFSETQ. The CDR3 loop spans 15 amino acids. CDR3 sequence (DNA): TGCGCCAGCAGCCTTTCATTACTCCTTGGGACTGAAGCTTTCTTT. Translated, it gives CASSLSLLLGTEAFF.

V and J are TRBV9 and TRBJ2-1; 8 bases are a match to TRBD2. Losses at the gene ends were 0 bases for V and 10 bases for J; bases not matched to a gene: 12. This CDR3 has 16 residues. Germline assignment: CDR1 SGDLS and CDR2 YYNGEE. The CDR3 loop is CASSVASGGFRGEQFF. As DNA, the CDR3 is TGTGCCAGCAGCGTAGCGAGCGGGGGTTTTCGTGGAGAGCAGTTCTTC.

The V call is TRBV7-2, the J call TRBJ2-7, with a possible D match to TRBD1 (6 bases). Germline CDR1 reads SGHTA; CDR2 reads FQGNSA. Trimming took 4 bases from V and 3 from J, leaving 16 bases between them. There are 15 residues in the CDR3. CDR3 DNA sequence: TGTGCCAGCAGCTCAGGGGTCCAGACCCTCTACGAGCAGTACTTC. Protein product: CASSSGVQTLYEQYF.

This clone was picked up one time. V usage is TRBV7-2 and J usage is TRBJ2-5; D is unresolved. The DNA matches TRBJ2-7 better at its end, which makes the J call doubtful. Germline values: CDR1 SGHTA, CDR2 FQGNSA. The CDR3 has 13 residues. The CDR3 DNA follows: TGTGCCAGCAGCCGCGCGACCCCATACGAGCAGTACTTC. Its translation is CASSRATPYEQYF.

The V and J genes are TRBV4-1 and TRBJ2-3; 8 bases line up with TRBD1. The germline V gene encodes CDR1 MGHRA and CDR2 YSYEKL. The CDR3 covers 18 residues. J lost 2 bases, V lost 3 bases, and 13 bases had no gene match. The CDR3 DNA reads as TGCGCCAGCAGCCAGGGAACCCGGTGGCAGGGGGCCACAGATACGCAGTATTTT. Encoded protein: CASSQGTRWQGATDTQYF.

This sequence joins TRBV7-9 and TRBJ1-4; D call uncertain. V lost 4 bases and J lost 8, with 8 bases in between. The CDR3 has 12 amino acids. CDR1 is SEHNR and CDR2 is FQNEAQ in the germline V gene (reference sequence). CDR3 protein: CASSSVEEKLFF. CDR3 nucleotides: TGTGCCAGCAGCTCCGTGGAGGAAAAACTGTTTTTT.

This chain joins TRBV5-4 and TRBJ2-5; D gene uncertain. V lost 2 bases and J 2 bases, leaving 7 bases between the germline ends. CDR3 size: 13 residues. Germline V gives CDR1 SGHNT, CDR2 YYREEE (reference sequence). CDR3 nucleotide sequence: TGTGCCAGCAGCTTTCCCTTTCAAGAGACCCAGTACTTC. Encoded protein: CASSFPFQETQYF. Based on the CDR3 plus reference TRBV5-4 and TRBJ2-5, the full variable domain is ETGVTQSPTHLIKTRGQQVTLRCSSQSGHNTVSWYQQALGQGPQFIFQYYREEENGRGNFPPRFSGLQFPNYSSELNVNALELDDSALYLCASSFPFQETQYFGPGTRLLVL.

This chain links TRBV7-3 with TRBJ2-1, with 14 bases lining up with TRBD2. The V gene's germline CDR1 is SGHTA and CDR2 FQGTGA. V was pared by 4 bases and J by 9 bases, with 17 bases of the junction left unmatched. This CDR3 has 19 amino acids. In nucleotides, the CDR3 is TGTGCCAGCAGCTCCCGAACCGGACTAGCGGGAGGACGGGTGGCTGAGCAGTTCTTC. Its translation: CASSSRTGLAGGRVAEQFF.

For the CDR3, the DNA is TGTGCCAGCAGCTTAGTGGGGACAGCGGGGGGCTACACCTTC. It specifies CASSLVGTAGGYTF. The chain carries TRBV7-2 and TRBJ1-2, with TRBD1 matching over 7 bases. Germline CDR1 is SGHTA and CDR2 is FQGNSA. V trimming: 1 base; J trimming: 8 bases; junction bases outside the gene matches: 7. CDR3 length equals 14 residues.

This chain links TRBV30 with TRBJ1-1; D possibly corresponds to TRBD1 (5 bases). The CDR3 has 18 residues. The germline V gene encodes CDR1 GTSNPN and CDR2 SVGIG (reference sequence). Trimming removed 2 bases at V and 1 base at J, with 23 bases between. The CDR3 DNA is TGTGCCTGGAGTCCCCGGGGGAGGGCCCAGGGTCGGAACACTGAAGCTTTCTTT. This translates into CAWSPRGRAQGRNTEAFF.

The chain couples TRBV2 to TRBJ2-1, with D perhaps matching TRBD1 (6 bases). Trimming pared 7 bases from V and 13 bases from J, leaving 14 bases between. The CDR3 runs to 11 residues. Per germline, CDR1 SNHLY and CDR2 FYNNEI. CDR3 amino acids: CASTLTGFQFF. The CDR3 bases are TGTGCCAGCACCTTAACAGGGTTTCAGTTCTTC.

This clone was recorded a few times. This rearrangement joins TRBV6-5 to TRBJ2-3; unclear D gene. The V gene lost 7 bases and the J gene lost 4 bases, with 12 bases spanning the gap. CDR3 length: 13 residues. Germline CDR1 is MNHEY and CDR2 is SVGAGI. CDR3 nucleotide sequence: TGTGCCAGCAAGGGTAGCTACGCAGATACGCAGTATTTT. It yields the protein CASKGSYADTQYF.

The rearrangement uses TRBV9 and TRBJ2-2; no firm D call. The CDR3 has 11 amino acids. Trimming shortened V by 3 bases and J by 4 bases, and 1 base separated the two germline ends. Germline CDR1 reads SGDLS; CDR2 reads YYNGEE. The CDR3 DNA is TGTGCCAGCAGCGGCACCGGGGAGCTGTTTTTT. Amino acid sequence: CASSGTGELFF.